This is a list of T cell receptor beta chains from one sample in a study of blood T cells in healthy people across ages. TCRdb independently ran MiXCR on the 5' RACE reads; one entry per CDR3 protein. The data show about 1.5 million distinct CDR3 sequences, with under 55% seen just once and 4% held by the top ten. Sequenced material: blood. These receptors were obtained from a woman aged 18-29 years in good health. Both conserved end residues are part of each CDR3. The D gene is left open where the match is weak. A clone size is listed for some rows: how often the clone was seen (once, few, many), or a class if it is expanded.

abundance	v_gene	j_gene	d_gene	CDR3aa	CDR3nt
NA	TRBV7-6	TRBJ2-7	NA	CASSLAIPSSYNEQYF	TGTGCCAGCAGCTTAGCGATTCCTTCGTCCTACAATGAGCAGTACTTC
NA	TRBV4-1	TRBJ2-1	TRBD2	CASSPTGGPNNEQFF	TGCGCCAGCAGCCCCACGGGGGGGCCCAACAATGAGCAGTTCTTC
NA	TRBV20-1	TRBJ1-4	NA	CSADPGLGNEKLFF	TGCAGTGCTGATCCAGGGTTGGGAAATGAAAAACTGTTTTTT
NA	TRBV29-1	TRBJ1-2	TRBD1	CSVKQGLGYTF	TGCAGCGTTAAACAGGGGCTTGGCTACACCTTC
few	TRBV7-7	TRBJ2-3	NA	CASSRSQGTDTQYF	TGTGCTAGCAGCAGATCACAGGGCACAGATACGCAGTATTTT
few	TRBV9	TRBJ2-1	TRBD2	CASSVGGSSGRLFTSSYNEQFF	TGTGCCAGCAGCGTAGGGGGGTCTAGCGGGAGGTTATTTACGAGCTCCTACAATGAGCAGTTCTTC
few	TRBV29-1	TRBJ2-3	TRBD1	CSVPGQATDTQYF	TGCAGCGTACCGGGACAGGCCACAGATACGCAGTATTTT
NA	TRBV6-2/TRBV6-3	TRBJ1-4	TRBD1	CASTETGWDEKLFF	TGTGCCAGCACTGAGACAGGGTGGGATGAAAAACTGTTTTTT
NA	TRBV24-1	TRBJ2-1	NA	CATSDSFPAVSSYNEQFF	TGTGCCACCAGTGATTCATTCCCAGCGGTAAGCTCCTACAATGAGCAGTTCTTC
few	TRBV15	TRBJ1-5	TRBD1	CATSRGDRGSNQPQHF	TGTGCCACCAGCAGAGGGGACAGGGGAAGTAATCAGCCCCAGCATTTT
NA	TRBV7-2	TRBJ2-1	NA	CASSPRTLIYNKQFF	TGTGCCAGCAGTCCCCGGACTCTTATCTACAATAAGCAGTTCTTC
NA	TRBV4-3	TRBJ1-1	NA	CASSRDLRRPNTEAFF	TGCGCCAGCAGCCGGGATCTTCGACGTCCGAACACTGAAGCTTTCTTT
many	TRBV28	TRBJ2-7	NA	CATTKTAYEQYF	TGTGCCACAACAAAGACAGCCTACGAGCAGTACTTC
few	TRBV5-1	TRBJ2-7	TRBD1	CASRPGTGLYNEQYF	TGCGCCAGTAGACCCGGGACAGGCCTATACAATGAGCAGTACTTC
few	TRBV28	TRBJ2-4	NA	CASSFPARLAKNIQYF	TGTGCCAGCAGCTTCCCCGCCAGACTAGCCAAAAACATTCAGTACTTC
few	TRBV11-1	TRBJ2-7	NA	CASSLSENNEQYF	TGTGCCAGCAGCTTGAGTGAGAACAATGAGCAGTACTTC
many	TRBV7-2	TRBJ1-2	TRBD1	CASSPGQGWYGYTF	TGTGCCAGCAGCCCGGGACAGGGATGGTATGGCTACACCTTC
NA	TRBV6-6	TRBJ2-7	NA	CASRGTPGSYEQYF	TGTGCCAGCCGGGGGACTCCCGGCTCCTACGAGCAGTACTTC
NA	TRBV2	TRBJ2-7	NA	CANSSPGTLEYF	TGTGCCAACAGTTCTCCCGGGACCCTGGAGTACTTC
few	TRBV29-1	TRBJ2-2	TRBD1	CSVDRGITGELFF	TGCAGCGTTGACAGGGGGATCACCGGGGAGCTGTTTTTT
few	TRBV20-1	TRBJ2-5	TRBD2	CSATLAGEHPETQYF	TGCAGTGCTACTCTAGCGGGAGAGCACCCAGAGACCCAGTACTTC
NA	TRBV10-3	TRBJ2-3	NA	CAISDRSLSRGSSTDTQYF	TGTGCCATCAGTGATCGCTCTCTCTCTCGGGGGAGTAGCACAGATACGCAGTATTTT
few	TRBV6-2/TRBV6-3	TRBJ2-3	TRBD2	CASRESGAPDTQYF	TGTGCCAGCAGGGAGAGCGGGGCGCCAGATACGCAGTATTTT
NA	TRBV6-2/TRBV6-3	TRBJ2-1	TRBD2	CASSSSRLAGGSYNEQFF	TGTGCCAGCAGTTCATCGCGACTAGCGGGGGGGTCCTACAATGAGCAGTTTTTC
NA	TRBV7-9	TRBJ2-7	NA	CASSTRGTYEQYF	TGTGCCAGCAGCACCCGGGGGACCTACGAGCAGTACTTC
NA	TRBV6-5	TRBJ1-1	NA	CASSVLQGNTEAFF	TGTGCCAGCAGTGTTCTACAGGGGAACACTGAAGCTTTCTTT
few	TRBV24-1	TRBJ2-5	NA	CATSDPRLTGETQYF	TGTGCCACCAGTGATCCCCGACTAACAGGGGAGACCCAGTACTTC
NA	TRBV11-2	TRBJ2-7	NA	CASSLEGRERAYEQYF	TGTGCCAGCAGCTTAGAGGGACGGGAACGAGCCTACGAGCAGTACTTC
NA	TRBV3-1	TRBJ1-2	NA	CASSRAHLAYTF	TGTGCCAGCAGCAGGGCCCACCTTGCCTACACCTTC
many	TRBV12-3/TRBV12-4	TRBJ1-1	NA	CASSATRNTEAFF	TGTGCCAGCAGTGCGACACGGAACACTGAAGCTTTCTTT